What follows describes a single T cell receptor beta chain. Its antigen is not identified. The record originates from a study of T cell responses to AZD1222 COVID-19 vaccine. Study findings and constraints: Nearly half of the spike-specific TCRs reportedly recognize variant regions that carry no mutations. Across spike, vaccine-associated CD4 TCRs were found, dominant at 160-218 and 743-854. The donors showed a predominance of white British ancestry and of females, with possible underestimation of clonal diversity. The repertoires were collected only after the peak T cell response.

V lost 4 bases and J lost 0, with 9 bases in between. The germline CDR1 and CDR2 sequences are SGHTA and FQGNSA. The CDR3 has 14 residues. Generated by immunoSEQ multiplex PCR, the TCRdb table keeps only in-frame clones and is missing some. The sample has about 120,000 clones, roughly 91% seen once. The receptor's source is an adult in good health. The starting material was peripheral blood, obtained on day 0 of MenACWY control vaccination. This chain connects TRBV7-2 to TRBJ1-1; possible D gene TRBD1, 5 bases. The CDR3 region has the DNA TGTGCCAGCAGCTGGGGACTCCTGAACACTGAAGCTTTCTTT. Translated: CASSWGLLNTEAFF.